This TCR beta chain stems from a study of blood T cells in healthy people across ages (dated by TCRdb to about 2015). Describing the broader study: In model experiments, template switching captured about one uniquely barcoded TCR beta cDNA molecule for every two T cells. Using deep sequencing normalized with unique cDNA molecular identifiers, the study measured how TCR beta repertoire diversity changes with age. The study analyzed two additional independent replicas of 1 million unique cDNA reads from the same blood draw for two donors, one aged 18 to 30 and one aged 80 or older. The donors were split into four age groups: young (average about 15 years), middle-aged (roughly 39), aged (about 62) and long-lived (under 85). To avoid experimental bias, donors of different ages were distributed randomly across sequencing lanes. Broad study findings and their caveats: Total diversity estimates from one million sequenced T cells were considered lower bounds and underestimates. Compared with the aged group, the long-lived group had more naive CD4+ T cells, fewer expanded clones and increased TCR diversity, a pattern suggesting age selection. Because the CMV infection status of the donors was unknown, age-related changes in expanded clonotypes may potentially have been confounded. A strong correlation was found between observed TCR beta diversity and the percentage of naive T cells measured by flow cytometry. As age increased, observed TCR beta diversity per million T cells dropped in a roughly linear way, and a significant reduction was already evident by age roughly 36. Since profiling was done on bulk unsorted PBMCs, naive and antigen-experienced compartments could not be conclusively compared.

Systemically healthy Caucasian individuals from Russia, over 30 in total and aged about 6 to 90 years, were included as donors. Approximately 10 milliliters of peripheral blood were collected from each donor into EDTA-treated Vacutainer tubes. Ficoll-Paque density-gradient centrifugation was used to isolate PBMCs, with at least 6 million per sample. Trizol reagent was used to extract total RNA from PBMCs, with at least 5 micrograms per sample. Naive CD45RAhigh/CD27high T cell percentages were measured by flow cytometry on a PBMC aliquot from every donor. The CDR3 measures 15 amino acids from cysteine to phenylalanine. The sequence is cut down to CDR3 DNA, 45 bases in frame from base 1. Ends trimmed: V by 4 bases, J by 14 bases; bases unmatched to a gene: 20. For CDR1 and CDR2, the germline V gene (reference sequence) lists DFQATT and SNEGSKA. The method behind the library was 5' RACE. This sample was sequenced with an Illumina HiSeq 2500. A second roughly 6 to 12 cycle PCR used a sample-barcoded 5' primer and a J-beta primer mix. A unique molecular identifier was introduced onto each TCR beta cDNA molecule by a template-switch 5' adaptor carrying 12 random nucleotides. At least 2.5 million CDR3-containing paired-end reads were obtained from each sample. First-strand cDNA was synthesized from all RNA with the Mint cDNA synthesis kit, primed by a TRBC-specific oligonucleotide. After uracil-DNA glycosylase treatment, a first 18-cycle PCR used universal primers M1SS and BC2_uni_R on all cDNA. Turning to the authors' computational methods: Each sample was normalized by randomly selecting 1 million high-quality reads, each carrying a distinct molecular identifier. Instead of being binned into consensus sequences, reads with shared molecular identifiers were discarded. MiTCR, set to a Q25 quality threshold and the strictest error-elimination algorithm, was used for CDR3 identification, clonotype clustering and error correction. A nonparametric unseen species model with Euler transformation was used to estimate a lower bound on total TCR beta diversity. TCRdb trimmed public reads at Q25 via fastp, called clones via MiXCR and kept in-frame beta chains. Identical CDR3 proteins give one entry, which carries the most common genes and DNA. It is TCRdb's table, rather than the study itself, that gives the V and J calls and clone size. Here the sample has more than 700,000 distinct CDR3 sequences; about 53% occur a single time. The ten largest clones add up to approximately 40% of the sample.

About this clonotype: There is no known antigen for this receptor. No much larger clonotype is one base removed from it; base qualities were not supplied.

The TCR was taken from an elderly man in good health. The sample taken for sequencing was blood. The V gene is TRBV20-1 and the J gene is TRBJ2-3, and TRBD2 matches 8 of the central bases. At the DNA level, the sequence is TGCAGTGCTACTGGAGCGGGAGTAGGACACAGATACGCGTATTTT. This yields the protein CSATGAGVGHRYAYF.